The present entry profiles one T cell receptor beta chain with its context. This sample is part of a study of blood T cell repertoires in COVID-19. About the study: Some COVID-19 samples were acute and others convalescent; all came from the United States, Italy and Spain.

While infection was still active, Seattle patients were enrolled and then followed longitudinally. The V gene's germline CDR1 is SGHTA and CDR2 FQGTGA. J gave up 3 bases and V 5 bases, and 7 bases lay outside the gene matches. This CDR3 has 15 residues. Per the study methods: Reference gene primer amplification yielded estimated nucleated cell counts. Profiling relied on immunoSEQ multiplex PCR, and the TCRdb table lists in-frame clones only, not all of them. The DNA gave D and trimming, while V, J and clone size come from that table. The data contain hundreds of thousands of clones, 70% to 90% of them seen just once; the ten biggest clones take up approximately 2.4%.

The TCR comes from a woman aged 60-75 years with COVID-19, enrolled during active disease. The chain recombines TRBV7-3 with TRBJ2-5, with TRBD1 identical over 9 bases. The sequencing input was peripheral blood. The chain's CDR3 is CASSLMGTGKETQYF. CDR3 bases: TGTGCCAGCAGCCTGATGGGGACAGGGAAAGAGACCCAGTACTTC.